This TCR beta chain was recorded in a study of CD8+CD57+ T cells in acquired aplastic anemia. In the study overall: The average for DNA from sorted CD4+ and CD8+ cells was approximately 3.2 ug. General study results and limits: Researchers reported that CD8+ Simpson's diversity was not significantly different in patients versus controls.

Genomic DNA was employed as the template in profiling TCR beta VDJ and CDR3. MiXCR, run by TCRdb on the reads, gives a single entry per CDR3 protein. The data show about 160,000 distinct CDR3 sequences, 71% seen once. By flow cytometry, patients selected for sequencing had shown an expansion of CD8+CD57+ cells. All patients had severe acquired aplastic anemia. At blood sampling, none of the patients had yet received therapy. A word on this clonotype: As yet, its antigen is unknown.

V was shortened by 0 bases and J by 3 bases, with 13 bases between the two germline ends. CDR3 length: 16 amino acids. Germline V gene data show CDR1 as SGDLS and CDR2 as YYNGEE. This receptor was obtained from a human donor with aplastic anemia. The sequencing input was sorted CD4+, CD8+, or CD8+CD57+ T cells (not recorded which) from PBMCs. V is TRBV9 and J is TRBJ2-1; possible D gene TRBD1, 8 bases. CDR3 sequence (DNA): TGTGCCAGCAGCGTAGCTACAGGGGGGGGCTACAATGAGCAGTTCTTC. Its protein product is CASSVATGGGYNEQFF.